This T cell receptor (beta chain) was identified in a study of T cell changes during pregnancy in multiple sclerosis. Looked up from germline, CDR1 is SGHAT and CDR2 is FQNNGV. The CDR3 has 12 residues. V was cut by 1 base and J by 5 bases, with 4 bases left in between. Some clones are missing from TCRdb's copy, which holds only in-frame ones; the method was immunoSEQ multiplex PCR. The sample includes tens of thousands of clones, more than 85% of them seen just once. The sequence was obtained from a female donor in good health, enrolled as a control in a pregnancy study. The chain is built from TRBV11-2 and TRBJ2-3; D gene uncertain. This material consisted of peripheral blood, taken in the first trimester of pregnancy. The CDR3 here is CASSLARDTQYF. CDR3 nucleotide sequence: TGTGCCAGCAGCTTAGCTAGAGATACGCAGTATTTT.